The 4 T cell receptor beta chains presented below share a single source sample, sequenced in a study of blood T cells in healthy people across ages. A second PCR, run for roughly 7 to 11 cycles, used a sample-barcoded 5' primer plus a J-beta primer mix. TCRdb itself ran the 5' RACE reads through MiXCR, one entry per CDR3 protein. Of over 950,000 distinct CDR3 sequences listed, 35% to 40% were seen once; the top ten hold around 14%. Sequencing was performed on blood. These receptors were collected from a young man in good health.

This clonotype was seen only a few times. This chain joins TRBV6-6 and TRBJ1-1, with 9 bases fitting TRBD1. Germline V gives CDR1 MNHNY, CDR2 SVGAGI (reference sequence). This CDR3 has 15 amino acids. V was clipped by 2 bases and J by 9 bases; unmatched bases: 10. This chain's CDR3 is CASSYPRDRDQKAFF. The CDR3 coding sequence is TGTGCCAGCAGTTACCCGAGGGACAGGGATCAGAAAGCTTTCTTT.

The genes are TRBV12-3 or TRBV12-4 and TRBJ1-2; 11 bases agree with TRBD1. V lost 10 bases to trimming and J lost 7 bases; unmatched junction nucleotides: 8. This CDR3 has 13 residues. CDR3 in DNA: TGTGCCATTGAGGACAGGGGGCGTTTTGGCTACACCTTC. This codes for CAIEDRGRFGYTF.

The DNA for the CDR3 is TGTGCCTGGAGTGTGCGAATCCAAGAGACCCAGTACTTC. Translating gives CAWSVRIQETQYF. This sequence joins TRBV30 and TRBJ2-5; D unresolved. CDR3 length: 13 amino acids. CDR1 is GTSNPN, CDR2 SVGIG, per germline (reference sequence). V was shortened by 0 bases and J by 1 base, with 6 bases between the two germline ends.

The rearrangement joins TRBV4-3 to TRBJ2-1; 10 nucleotides match TRBD1. J was trimmed by 7 bases and V by 2 bases; bases with no gene match: 5. CDR1 and CDR2 (germline): LGHNA, YSLEER. This CDR3 region has 15 residues. The CDR3 DNA reads as TGCGCCAGCAGCCAAAGACAGGGGGCGAGGAATGAGCAGTTCTTC. Protein sequence: CASSQRQGARNEQFF.